The TCR beta chain under discussion was sequenced for a study of CD8 T cells in Susac syndrome. With random hexamers, about 0.5 to 1 ug RNA was reverse transcribed. The CDR3 of TCR beta was amplified by immunoSEQ multiplex PCR across 54 Vbeta and 13 Jbeta. One entry per CDR3 protein, called by TCRdb with MiXCR from the immunoSEQ multiplex PCR reads. The sample carries tens of thousands of distinct CDR3 sequences, 90% to 95% recorded once. Sequencing of TCR beta covered CD8+ and CD4+ T cells obtained from blood. Controls matched for sex and age were healthy donors. While CD8+ and CD4+ T cells were isolated negatively, TEMRA cells were enriched by FACS. V was trimmed by 3 bases and J by 6 bases, leaving 16 bases between them. The CDR3 is made up of 15 amino acids. Germline V gene lookup returns CDR1 SGDLS and CDR2 YYNGEE.

The TCR originated in a human donor in good health. This chain joins TRBV9 and TRBJ1-5, with a possible D match to TRBD1 (6 bases). The sequenced material came from CD8+ T cells from PBMCs. DNA for the CDR3: TGTGCCAGCAGCGACAGGGATGATGGGGCTCAGCCCCAGCATTTT. Translating it yields CASSDRDDGAQPQHF.